This T cell receptor (beta chain) is drawn from a study of blood T cell repertoires in COVID-19. As for the study in general: The United States, Italy and Spain provided the acute and convalescent COVID-19 samples. T cells, B-cell-depleted T cells, or PBMCs provided the cDNA or gDNA that served as material.

Participants came from about 23 US areas, aged about 18 to 95 years. The authors' processing: Amplification with reference gene primers provided the estimates of nucleated cell counts. The table came from immunoSEQ multiplex PCR; TCRdb's copy has only in-frame clones and leaves some out. V, J and clone size were drawn from that table, and D and trimming were deduced from the DNA. Of 300,000 to 350,000 clones listed, 87% are singletons. This CDR3 region has 17 residues. The trim removed 4 bases at V and 5 bases at J, leaving 16 bases unmatched. The germline V gene has CDR1 SGHRS and CDR2 YFSETQ. The receptor comes from a young woman who had recovered from COVID-19. Sequencing used PBMCs or T cells enriched from blood (not recorded which). The chain carries TRBV5-1 and TRBJ2-7; 9 nucleotides align to TRBD1. CDR3: CASSLTFAGTGSNEQYF. The CDR3 nucleotides read TGCGCCAGCAGCCTAACCTTCGCCGGGACAGGGTCGAACGAGCAGTACTTC.